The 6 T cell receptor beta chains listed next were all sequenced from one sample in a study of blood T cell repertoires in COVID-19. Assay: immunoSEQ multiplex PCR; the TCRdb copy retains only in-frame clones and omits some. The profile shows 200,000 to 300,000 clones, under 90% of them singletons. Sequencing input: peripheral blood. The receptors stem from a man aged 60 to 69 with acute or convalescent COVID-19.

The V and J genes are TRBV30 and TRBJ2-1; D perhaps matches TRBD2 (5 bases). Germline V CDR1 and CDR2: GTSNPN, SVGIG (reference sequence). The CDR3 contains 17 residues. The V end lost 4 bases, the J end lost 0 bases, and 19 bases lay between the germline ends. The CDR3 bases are TGTGCCTGGAAACTAGGGCGGGTTATTGGCTCCTACAATGAGCAGTTCTTC. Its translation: CAWKLGRVIGSYNEQFF.

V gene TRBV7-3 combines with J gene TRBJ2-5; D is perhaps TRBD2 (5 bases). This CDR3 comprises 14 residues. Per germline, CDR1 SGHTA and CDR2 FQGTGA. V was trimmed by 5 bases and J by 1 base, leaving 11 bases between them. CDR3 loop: CASSPAGLQETQYF. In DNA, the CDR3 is TGTGCCAGCAGCCCCGCCGGACTCCAAGAGACCCAGTACTTC.

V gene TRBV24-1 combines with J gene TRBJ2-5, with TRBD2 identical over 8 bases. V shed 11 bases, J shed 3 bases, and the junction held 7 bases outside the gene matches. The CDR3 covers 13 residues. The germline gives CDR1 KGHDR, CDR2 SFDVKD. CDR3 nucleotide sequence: TGTGCCAGCCCACGGGGGGGCGAAGAGACCCAGTACTTC. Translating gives CASPRGGEETQYF.

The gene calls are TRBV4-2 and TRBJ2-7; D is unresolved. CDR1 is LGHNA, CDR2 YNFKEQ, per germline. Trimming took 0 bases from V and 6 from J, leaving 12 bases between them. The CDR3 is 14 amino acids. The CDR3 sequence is CASSQDATIPEQYF. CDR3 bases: TGTGCCAGCAGCCAAGATGCAACTATTCCCGAGCAGTACTTC.

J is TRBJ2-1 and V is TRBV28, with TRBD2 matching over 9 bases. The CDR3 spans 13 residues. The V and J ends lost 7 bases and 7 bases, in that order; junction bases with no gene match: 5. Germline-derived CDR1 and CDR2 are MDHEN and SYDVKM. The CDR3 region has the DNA TGTGCCAGCATAGCGGGAGTATGGAATGAGCAGTTCTTC. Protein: CASIAGVWNEQFF. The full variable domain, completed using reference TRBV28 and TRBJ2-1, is DVKVTQSSRYLVKRTGEKVFLECVQDMDHENMFWYRQDPGLGLRLIYFSYDVKMKEKGDIPEGYSVSREKKERFSLILESASTNQTSMYLCASIAGVWNEQFFGPGTRLTVL.

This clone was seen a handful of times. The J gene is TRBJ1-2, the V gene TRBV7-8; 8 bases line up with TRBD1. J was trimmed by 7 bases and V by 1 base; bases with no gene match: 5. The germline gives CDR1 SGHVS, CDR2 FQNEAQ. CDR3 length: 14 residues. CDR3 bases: TGTGCCAGCAGCTTAGTAACGGACAGGGTTGGCTACACCTTC. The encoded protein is CASSLVTDRVGYTF. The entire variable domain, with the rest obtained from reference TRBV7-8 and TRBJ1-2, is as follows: GAGVSQSPRYKVAKRGQDVALRCDPISGHVSLFWYQQALGQGPEFLTYFQNEAQLDKSGLPSDRFFAERPEGSVSTLKIQRTQQEDSAVYLCASSLVTDRVGYTFGSGTRLTVV.